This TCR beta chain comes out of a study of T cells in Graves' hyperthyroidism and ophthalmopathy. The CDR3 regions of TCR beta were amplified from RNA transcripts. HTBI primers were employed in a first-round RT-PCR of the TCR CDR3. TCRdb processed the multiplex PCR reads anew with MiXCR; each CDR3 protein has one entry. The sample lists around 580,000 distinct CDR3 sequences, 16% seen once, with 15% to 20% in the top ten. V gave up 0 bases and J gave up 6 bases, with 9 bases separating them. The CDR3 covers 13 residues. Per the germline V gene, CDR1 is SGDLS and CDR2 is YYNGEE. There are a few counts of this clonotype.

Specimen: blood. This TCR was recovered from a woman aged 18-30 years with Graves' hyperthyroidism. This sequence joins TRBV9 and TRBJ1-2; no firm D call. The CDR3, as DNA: TGTGCCAGCAGCGTAGAGTTGGGAAATGGCTACACCTTC. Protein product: CASSVELGNGYTF.